The TCR beta chain described here comes from a study of blood T cell repertoires in COVID-19. This CDR3 is 14 amino acids long. Trimming removed 4 bases from V and 4 bases from J, with 11 bases in between. Germline V gene sequence: CDR1 LNHDA, CDR2 SQIVND (reference sequence). The data were produced by immunoSEQ multiplex PCR, yet TCRdb's version contains in-frame clones alone and is incomplete. The sample consists of about 66,000 clones, about 80% of them appearing once. This TCR came from a man between 60 and 70 years old with acute or convalescent COVID-19. The sequenced material came from peripheral blood. The chain joins TRBV19 to TRBJ1-5; unclear D gene. CDR3 residues: CASSTQKRNQPQHF. In nucleotides, the CDR3 is TGTGCCAGTAGTACCCAAAAGAGAAATCAGCCCCAGCATTTT.